The 30 T cell receptor beta chains reported below all come from one sample, sequenced in a study of blood T cell repertoires in COVID-19. The repertoire was sequenced with immunoSEQ multiplex PCR; TCRdb's copy has only in-frame clones and lacks some. In the table there are 150,000 to 200,000 clones, 80% to 95% of which are singletons. The sample consisted of peripheral blood. These receptors all come from a man aged 30-40 years with COVID-19, enrolled during active disease.

This chain links TRBV6-5 with TRBJ2-7, with D tentatively TRBD1 (6 bases). Trimming stripped 5 bases from V and 1 base from J, with 15 bases between. The CDR3 spans 15 residues. Per germline, CDR1 MNHEY and CDR2 SVGAGI. The CDR3 region has the DNA TGTGCCAGCAGTACCGGACAGCCGTCATCCTACGAGCAGTACTTC. The encoded protein is CASSTGQPSSYEQYF.

Here the CDR3 reads CASSLGGGEQFF. Here the CDR3 DNA reads TGTGCCAGCAGCTTAGGGGGCGGAGAGCAGTTCTTC. This chain joins TRBV7-2 and TRBJ2-1; possible D gene TRBD1, 5 bases. The CDR3 has 12 amino acids. Trimming stripped 1 base from V and 10 bases from J, with 8 bases between. The germline gives CDR1 SGHTA, CDR2 FQGNSA.

This chain uses TRBV7-8 with TRBJ1-4, with 10 bases matching TRBD1. V gave up 4 bases and J gave up 8 bases; unmatched junction bases: 4. This CDR3 comprises 14 residues. The germline V gene has CDR1 SGHVS and CDR2 FQNEAQ. CDR3 sequence (DNA): TGTGCCAGCAGCTCCCGGGACAGGGGAGAAAAACTGTTTTTT. Protein product: CASSSRDRGEKLFF.

The J gene is TRBJ2-7, the V gene TRBV7-3, with D possibly matching TRBD2 (6 bases). CDR3 length: 15 amino acids. CDR1 SGHTA and CDR2 FQGTGA come from the germline V gene. V was clipped by 5 bases and J by 0 bases, with 14 bases between them. The CDR3 region has the DNA TGTGCCAGCAGCCTGCAGGGCGGGATCTCCTACGAGCAGTACTTC. Its translation is CASSLQGGISYEQYF.

This clone was found once. This chain connects TRBV7-2 to TRBJ1-5, with 11 bases identical to TRBD1. Germline V gene data show CDR1 as SGHTA and CDR2 as FQGNSA. The J segment lost 4 bases and the V segment lost 5 bases, leaving 4 bases of the junction unmatched. The CDR3 consists of 15 residues. In nucleotides, the CDR3 is TGTGCCAGCAGCCCCGGGACAGGGGGTAATCAGCCCCAGCATTTT. Residues: CASSPGTGGNQPQHF.

The J gene is TRBJ2-5, the V gene TRBV28; 9 positions agree with TRBD2. After removal of 8 bases from V and 5 bases from J, the junction contained 12 bases not matched to a gene. Germline CDR1 and CDR2: MDHEN and SYDVKM. This CDR3 is built from 15 residues. The CDR3 sequence is CASLQREAEWETQYF. CDR3 DNA: TGTGCCAGCCTGCAGCGGGAGGCAGAATGGGAGACCCAGTACTTC.

V is TRBV5-1 and J is TRBJ2-1, with 11 nucleotides matching TRBD1. The CDR3 is 16 amino acids. Looked up from germline, CDR1 is SGHRS and CDR2 is YFSETQ. V lost 4 bases, J lost 4 bases, and 7 bases stayed unmatched. CDR3 nucleotide sequence: TGCGCCAGCAGCATACGGACAGGGGGCGCATACAATGAGCAGTTCTTC. This sequence encodes CASSIRTGGAYNEQFF.

This rearrangement joins TRBV3-1 (or the pseudogene TRBV3-2) to TRBJ2-1; 9 bases align to TRBD2. After removal of 4 bases from V and 5 bases from J, the junction contained 12 bases not matched to a gene. The CDR3 is 17 residues long. Germline lookup yields CDR1 LGHDT and CDR2 YNNKEL (reference sequence). The CDR3 DNA follows: TGTGCCAGCAGCCGCCGACCCACTAGCGGGTATAACAATGAGCAGTTCTTC. Its protein product is CASSRRPTSGYNNEQFF.

This rearrangement joins TRBV5-1 to TRBJ2-3, with 12 bases aligning to TRBD2. The CDR3 spans 17 residues. Germline CDR1 SGHRS, CDR2 YFSETQ. V was pared by 2 bases and J by 3 bases, with 7 bases of the junction left unmatched. The CDR3, as DNA: TGCGCCAGCAGCTTTGGTCTACTAGCGGGGGGAACAGATACGCAGTATTTT. It is translated as CASSFGLLAGGTDTQYF.

This chain uses TRBV6-5 with TRBJ1-5; D is unresolved. V shed 6 bases and J shed 8 bases, with 11 bases lying between them. This CDR3 region has 12 residues. The V gene's germline CDR1 is MNHEY and CDR2 SVGAGI. This CDR3 is CASRHKIEPQHF. CDR3 in DNA: TGTGCCAGCAGACATAAGATCGAGCCCCAGCATTTT.

The V and J genes are TRBV7-8 and TRBJ2-7; D may be TRBD1 (6 bases). Germline CDR1 SGHVS, CDR2 FQNEAQ. Trimming took off 4 bases at V and 2 bases at J, with 15 bases between the two ends. This CDR3 spans 15 amino acids. CDR3 protein: CASSSPGVFTYEQYF. As DNA, the CDR3 is TGTGCCAGCAGCTCCCCAGGGGTTTTCACCTACGAGCAGTACTTC. Complete variable domain (other parts from reference TRBV7-8 and TRBJ2-7): GAGVSQSPRYKVAKRGQDVALRCDPISGHVSLFWYQQALGQGPEFLTYFQNEAQLDKSGLPSDRFFAERPEGSVSTLKIQRTQQEDSAVYLCASSSPGVFTYEQYFGPGTRLTVT.

The genes are TRBV27 and TRBJ2-2; 7 positions match TRBD2. This CDR3 comprises 15 residues. Germline trimming cut 3 bases from V and 4 bases from J; bases unmatched to any gene: 5. CDR1 and CDR2 from the germline V gene are MNHEY and SMNVEV (reference sequence). The CDR3 bases are TGTGCCAGCAGTTTTACCGGACTAGTCACCGGGGAGCTGTTTTTT. This encodes CASSFTGLVTGELFF.

The chain joins TRBV27 to TRBJ2-7; TRBD1 aligns across 7 bases. V dropped 5 bases and J dropped 3; count of bases not matched to a gene: 7. This CDR3 spans 14 amino acids. From germline, CDR1 is MNHEY and CDR2 SMNVEV (reference sequence). CDR3 protein: CASSRDRTFYEQYF. The CDR3 region has the DNA TGTGCCAGCAGTCGGGACAGAACTTTCTACGAGCAGTACTTC.

The chain couples TRBV18 to TRBJ1-3, with D uncertain. Germline CDR1 and CDR2: KGHSH and LQKENI. V was trimmed by 4 bases and J by 0 bases, leaving 16 bases between them. This CDR3 has 17 residues. CDR3 sequence reads: CASSRAPSISSGNTIYF. The CDR3, as DNA: TGTGCCAGCTCACGAGCTCCATCTATTAGCTCTGGAAACACCATATATTTT. Filled out from reference TRBV18 and TRBJ1-3, the complete variable domain reads NAGVMQNPRHLVRRRGQEARLRCSPMKGHSHVYWYRQLPEEGLKFMVYLQKENIIDESGMPKERFSAEFPKEGPSILRIQQVVRGDSAAYFCASSRAPSISSGNTIYFGEGSWLTVV.

The CDR3 loop reads CASSLGGVLSSYEQYF. The CDR3 DNA reads as TGTGCCAGCAGTTTAGGGGGCGTCCTCTCCTCCTACGAGCAGTACTTC. The rearrangement links TRBV28 to TRBJ2-7; perhaps TRBD1 as D (6 bases). The CDR3 sequence is 16 residues long. From germline, CDR1 is MDHEN and CDR2 SYDVKM. Trimming removed 2 bases at V and 0 bases at J, with 14 bases between.

V usage is TRBV7-9 and J usage is TRBJ1-2; D unclear. In germline, CDR1 is SEHNR, CDR2 FQNEAQ (reference sequence). V was trimmed by 5 bases and J by 6 bases, leaving 16 bases between them. This CDR3 has 14 amino acids. CDR3 in DNA: TGTGCCAGCAGCCCAGACGGAGGAAGCGATGGCTACACCTTC. As protein: CASSPDGGSDGYTF.

The chain recombines TRBV29-1 with TRBJ2-7; 9 bases line up with TRBD1. There are 14 residues in the CDR3. The trim removed 7 bases at V and 0 bases at J, leaving 7 bases unmatched. Germline lookup yields CDR1 SQVTM and CDR2 ANQGSEA. CDR3 sequence (DNA): TGCAGCGCCGGACAGGGGACTAACTCCTACGAGCAGTACTTC. It is translated as CSAGQGTNSYEQYF.

The sample holds one count of this clone. The chain combines TRBV19 with TRBJ1-5; 7 nucleotides line up with TRBD1. This CDR3 contains 17 residues. V dropped 3 bases and J dropped 5; count of bases not matched to a gene: 13. CDR1 and CDR2 from the germline V gene are LNHDA and SQIVND (reference sequence). The CDR3 region has the DNA TGTGCCAGTAGTATCCTACCACAGGGGATCATCCATCAGCCCCAGCATTTT. It encodes CASSILPQGIIHQPQHF. The full variable domain, its missing parts supplied by reference TRBV19 and TRBJ1-5, is DGGITQSPKYLFRKEGQNVTLSCEQNLNHDAMYWYRQDPGQGLRLIYYSQIVNDFQKGDIAEGYSVSREKKESFPLTVTSAQKNPTAFYLCASSILPQGIIHQPQHFGDGTRLSIL.

The V call is TRBV4-2, the J call TRBJ2-5; TRBD2 is a possible D gene (5 bases). Germline V gene sequence: CDR1 LGHNA, CDR2 YNFKEQ. This CDR3 has 13 residues. V lost 6 bases and J 1 base, leaving 9 bases between the germline ends. The CDR3 region is CASSRTVQETQYF. CDR3 in DNA: TGTGCCAGCAGTCGGACTGTCCAAGAGACCCAGTACTTC.

The chain couples TRBV28 to TRBJ2-1, with 7 bases lining up with TRBD2. The CDR3 has 15 amino acids. With V trimmed by 3 bases and J by 2 bases, 4 bases remained unmatched. CDR1 and CDR2 (germline): MDHEN, SYDVKM. The CDR3 loop reads CASSFGRNTYNEQFF. CDR3 coding DNA: TGTGCCAGCAGTTTCGGGAGGAATACCTACAATGAGCAGTTCTTC.

The genes are TRBV6-5 and TRBJ1-5; D perhaps matches TRBD1 (6 bases). V shed 4 bases and J shed 6 bases, with 19 bases lying between them. CDR1 and CDR2 (germline): MNHEY, SVGAGI. The CDR3 is 16 residues long. Here the CDR3 reads CASSSQGMLVGQPQHF. CDR3 DNA sequence: TGTGCCAGCAGTTCTCAGGGGATGTTAGTAGGTCAGCCCCAGCATTTT.

The chain is built from TRBV5-4 and TRBJ2-7; TRBD1 matches at 10 bases. Trimming removed 4 bases from V and 5 bases from J; junction bases left unmatched: 6. This CDR3 region has 14 residues. The germline CDR1 and CDR2 sequences are SGHNT and YYREEE (reference sequence). The CDR3 protein is CASSRGTGVDEQYF. Written as DNA, the CDR3 is TGTGCCAGCAGCCGCGGGACAGGGGTGGACGAGCAGTACTTC.

The chain uses TRBV28 and TRBJ1-1, with D possibly matching TRBD1 (5 bases). V was cut by 9 bases and J by 8 bases, with 10 bases left in between. This CDR3 region has 10 residues. Germline V gene data show CDR1 as MDHEN and CDR2 as SYDVKM. In DNA form, the CDR3 reads TGTGCCAGTCGGGACTCCGAAGCTTTCTTT. It is translated as CASRDSEAFF.

A single count supports this clone. The rearrangement uses TRBV5-1 and TRBJ1-5; a possible D gene is TRBD1 (5 bases). The V and J ends lost 0 bases and 5 bases respectively, with 12 bases between them. The V gene's germline CDR1 is SGHRS and CDR2 YFSETQ. CDR3 length: 15 amino acids. CDR3 DNA sequence: TGCGCCAGCAGCTTGGGCGACAGCCCCTATCAGCCCCAGCATTTT. Residues: CASSLGDSPYQPQHF.

The gene calls are TRBV11-2 and TRBJ2-1; 11 bases fit TRBD2. The V gene end was trimmed by 11 bases and the J gene end by 0 bases; junction bases not matched to a gene: 12. The germline gives CDR1 SGHAT, CDR2 FQNNGV. The CDR3 length is 17 residues. The CDR3 spells CAASGGKVRSSYNEQFF. CDR3 coding DNA: TGTGCCGCTAGCGGGGGGAAAGTTCGAAGCTCCTACAATGAGCAGTTCTTC.

The chain's CDR3 is CASSPLRGAAEGGSEQFF. CDR3 nucleotide sequence: TGTGCCAGCAGTCCACTCAGGGGCGCGGCCGAGGGAGGGAGTGAGCAGTTCTTC. The chain is built from TRBV27 and TRBJ2-1; D perhaps matches TRBD2 (7 bases). Trimming left V 5 bases short and J 9 bases short, with 29 bases between. CDR1 and CDR2 from the germline V gene are MNHEY and SMNVEV (reference sequence). CDR3 length: 18 amino acids.

The chain links TRBV10-3 to TRBJ1-1, with a weak D call TRBD1 (6 bases). Germline V CDR1 and CDR2: ENHRY, SYGVKD. V gave up 5 bases and J gave up 3 bases, with 13 bases separating them. This CDR3 has 14 amino acids. CDR3 loop: CAISPRGGHTEAFF. The CDR3 nucleotides are TGTGCCATCAGTCCTAGGGGGGGGCACACTGAAGCTTTCTTT.

The table lists this clone with a count of one. One end of the junction is discordant with germline, which a read error may explain. The CDR3 DNA reads TGTGCCATAGCTACCCCAGTCCCCAAGGGGGTCTACTCCTTC. It is translated as CAIATPVPKGVYSF. The J gene is TRBJ1-2, the V gene TRBV28, with D tentatively TRBD1 (6 bases). This CDR3 region has 14 residues. Germline V gene sequence: CDR1 MDHEN, CDR2 SYDVKM.

This chain links TRBV4-2 with TRBJ1-2; possibly TRBD1 for D (6 bases). The germline gives CDR1 LGHNA, CDR2 YNFKEQ. This CDR3 has 14 residues. V lost 0 bases to trimming and J lost 4 bases, with 9 bases between them. The CDR3 spells CASSQDTGSYGYTF. In nucleotides, the CDR3 is TGTGCCAGCAGCCAAGACACAGGGAGCTATGGCTACACCTTC.

This chain links TRBV5-1 with TRBJ2-3; 9 nucleotides align to TRBD1. V trimming: 4 bases; J trimming: 6 bases; junction bases outside the gene matches: 6. The CDR3 consists of 14 residues. Per germline, CDR1 SGHRS and CDR2 YFSETQ. The CDR3 nucleotides read TGCGCCAGCAGCCGGGACAGGGAAAGGGATACGCAGTATTTT. Its translation: CASSRDRERDTQYF.